This T cell receptor beta chain was sequenced in a study of Graves' ophthalmopathy and Graves' hyperthyroidism (dated by TCRdb to between 2018 and 2020). Turning to the overall study: Peripheral blood was collected before any treatment was given, at the time of initial diagnosis. To explore V-J signatures that distinguish ophthalmopathy from hyperthyroidism, a discovery set of under 110 patients was enrolled, made up of approximately 45 with ophthalmopathy and fewer than 60 with stable hyperthyroidism. The 75 to 100 discovery patients were divided at random into training and test sets in a 7:3 ratio. Following sampling, methimazole starting at 30 mg daily was administered to hyperthyroidism patients, and high-dose intravenous methylprednisolone was administered to ophthalmopathy patients. An independent validation cohort was composed of fewer than 20 hyperthyroidism patients and about 17 patients who later progressed from hyperthyroidism to ophthalmopathy. In total, 135 blood samples were TCR-sequenced: some 40 ophthalmopathy, approximately 75 hyperthyroidism and roughly 17 hyperthyroidism-to-ophthalmopathy patients. In more than five hyperthyroidism patients, the T-cell repertoires found in thyroid tissue were compared with those found in blood. To tell Graves' ophthalmopathy apart from Graves' hyperthyroidism, and to predict which patients would progress to ophthalmopathy, the study relied on TCR beta repertoire signatures. Points the paper makes about the study in general: No statistical method was used to predetermine the sample size, and group allocation was not hidden from the investigators. Among expanded thyroid clonotypes with frequency above 0.001, most also showed up in blood, which suggests that blood repertoires may reflect the thyroid immune response. In cross-validation, the 13-signature model distinguished ophthalmopathy from stable hyperthyroidism with roughly 90% sensitivity and roughly 81% specificity, and in the test set the corresponding values were roughly 80% and 75%. In validation, the model predicted ophthalmopathy progression with about 71% sensitivity and roughly 72% specificity; roughly 12 predicted patients were CT-confirmed with GO in a median of roughly 6.8 months.

CDR1 and CDR2 are drawn from the germline V gene: KGHDR, SFDVKD. V and J lose 3 bases and 5 bases, and a span of 9 bases separates them. Including cysteine and phenylalanine, the CDR3 has 13 amino acids. The only DNA kept is the CDR3, 39 bases in frame from the first base. This clonotype was detected ten times or more. This clone's antigen is unknown. One base away there is no much larger clone; base qualities are not given. Hyperthyroidism was considered stable if no progression to ophthalmopathy occurred within 18 months of follow-up. Hyperthyroidism patients were newly diagnosed, with disease duration under 2 months, and aged 18 to 65 years. Patients were excluded if they had other autoimmune diseases, uncontrolled infections, pregnancy or lactation. Diagnosis relied on clinical symptoms, serum thyroxine, TRAb, thyroid ultrasound and orbital computed tomography. PBMCs were isolated from more than 8 ml of fresh peripheral blood by Ficoll-Paque density gradient centrifugation. Trizol reagent was used to extract the total RNA, and its quality was then checked on an Agilent 2100 Bioanalyzer.

TCR beta CDR3 regions were amplified from RNA transcripts for repertoire sequencing. A first-round RT-PCR used HTBI primers with the Qiagen OneStep RT-PCR kit, followed by a second-round multiplex PCR, size selection and purification. Libraries were sequenced on an Illumina HiSeq2000 using paired-end 100 bp reads. In the source study's methods: Reads were processed with SOAPnuke, discarding reads with adapters, uncalled bases, mean Phred below 15, or no exact constant-primer or identifier match. High-quality paired reads were merged with COPE v1.2.5. Unique nucleotide sequences were defined as clonotypes and aligned to IMGT TRB V, D and J references using MiTCR v1.1. Only V-J combinations with frequency above 0.0001 were analysed, covering about 99% of repertoires. A TCR clonal expansion and chaos score per V-J combination was defined as the ratio of F50 clonal expansion to chaos observed in the TCRdist matrix. Welch's t-statistics and random forest were used to narrow the features down to more than 10 V-J combinations, which were then fed into a naive Bayes classifier. Thyroid-blood repertoire similarity was quantified with the Morisita-Horn index. TCRdb reworked the public reads: Q25 trimming with fastp, MiXCR clone assembly, productive beta chains retained. Rows are unified per CDR3 protein, each entry keeping the most common DNA and genes. These V and J calls derive from TCRdb rather than the authors' analysis. The sample has 400,000 to 450,000 distinct CDR3 sequences on record, under 25% of them singletons. The ten largest clones capture approximately 3.2% of the sample.

Recombination joined TRBV24-1 with TRBJ2-5; no D gene can be assigned with confidence. The sample taken for sequencing was peripheral blood. This TCR was sampled from a woman between 18 and 29 years old with stable Graves' hyperthyroidism. Donor details come from another sample of the same person, matched by shared clones. The bases read TGTGCCACCAGTGATAGCAGTCGGGAGACCCAGTACTTC. Translated, it reads CATSDSSRETQYF.